The 16 T cell receptor beta chains below were found in one sample sequenced in a study of vaccination and CD4 T cells after COVID-19. Sequencing of cultured CD4+ T cell DNA used the Oncomine TCR Beta short-read assay. TCRdb analysed the PCR reads with MiXCR anew, one entry per CDR3 protein. The sample includes 9,000 to 15,000 distinct CDR3 sequences, 44% of them seen just once. Treatment defined: roughly 10-day PBMC culture with coronavirus spike peptide pools or control peptides (ViraFEST assay). These receptors' antigens are unknown. The sample consisted of cultured CD4+ T cells from blood. These receptor sequences come from a human donor with COVID-19.

This chain connects TRBV7-3 to TRBJ1-1; D remains ambiguous. Trimming took 1 base from V and 4 from J, leaving 10 bases between them. Germline CDR1 reads SGHTA; CDR2 reads FQGTGA. This CDR3 spans 14 amino acids. This CDR3 reads CASSLSGVGTEAFF. CDR3 bases: TGTGCCAGCAGCTTAAGCGGGGTTGGCACTGAAGCTTTCTTT.

This clonotype was seen a few times. The V and J genes are TRBV2 and TRBJ1-1, with D hard to call. V was cut by 6 bases and J by 2 bases, with 13 bases left in between. This CDR3 comprises 14 residues. The V gene's germline CDR1 is SNHLY and CDR2 FYNNEI. The CDR3 sequence is CASSVAGYNTEAFF. For the CDR3, the DNA is TGTGCCAGCAGCGTTGCAGGCTATAACACTGAAGCTTTCTTT.

This chain joins TRBV15 and TRBJ1-2, with no clear D. Trimming removed 4 bases from V and 4 bases from J, with 10 bases in between. Germline loops: CDR1 LNHNV, CDR2 YYDKDF (reference sequence). The CDR3 is 13 residues long. The CDR3 spells CATSTGLGYGYTF. The CDR3 nucleotides read TGTGCCACCAGCACTGGGCTGGGCTATGGCTACACCTTC.

The J gene is TRBJ1-3, the V gene TRBV18; 7 bases are shared with TRBD1. J lost 10 bases, V lost 0 bases, and 6 bases had no gene match. Germline CDR1 reads KGHSH; CDR2 reads LQKENI. This CDR3 has 14 amino acids. In nucleotides, the CDR3 is TGTGCCAGCTCACCACCAGGGGGCGAGAAGACCATATATTTT. Protein: CASSPPGGEKTIYF.

The sample holds a few counts of this clonotype. This chain joins TRBV5-4 and TRBJ1-2, with D possibly matching TRBD1 (5 bases). This CDR3 is 15 amino acids long. The V end was cut by 0 bases, the J end by 6 bases, with 15 bases between. Germline V gene sequence: CDR1 SGHNT, CDR2 YYREEE (reference sequence). As DNA, the CDR3 is TGTGCCAGCAGCTTGGTCTTCGGGGGTCAGGATGGCTACACCTTC. Translated: CASSLVFGGQDGYTF.

The chain recombines TRBV7-6 with TRBJ2-3; tentatively, D is TRBD1 (5 bases). There are 14 residues in the CDR3. V was cut by 4 bases and J by 0 bases, with 8 bases left in between. Germline V gene lookup returns CDR1 SGHVS and CDR2 FNYEAQ. The CDR3 reads CASSSQGSTDTQYF. DNA of the CDR3: TGTGCCAGCAGCTCGCAGGGTAGCACAGATACGCAGTATTTT.

The rearrangement joins TRBV19 to TRBJ1-4, with D uncertain. The CDR3 loop spans 15 amino acids. With 5 bases removed from V and 8 bases from J, the gap between germline ends came to 18 bases. In germline, CDR1 is LNHDA, CDR2 SQIVND (reference sequence). CDR3 sequence (DNA): TGTGCCAGTAGTGCGACCGGCACCGGAAGGGAAAAACTGTTTTTT. Amino acids: CASSATGTGREKLFF.

The chain links TRBV5-1 to TRBJ2-5; 8 bases are shared with TRBD1. The CDR3 has 13 amino acids. The ends lost 4 bases at V and 5 bases at J; junction bases unmatched: 4. Germline V CDR1 and CDR2: SGHRS, YFSETQ. CDR3 in amino acids: CASSPGTGETQYF. The CDR3 DNA sequence: TGCGCCAGCAGCCCCGGGACAGGCGAGACCCAGTACTTC. The complete variable domain, with remaining parts taken from reference TRBV5-1 and TRBJ2-5, reads KAGVTQTPRYLIKTRGQQVTLSCSPISGHRSVSWYQQTPGQGLQFLFEYFSETQRNKGNFPGRFSGRQFSNSRSEMNVSTLELGDSALYLCASSPGTGETQYFGPGTRLLVL.

The chain links TRBV27 to TRBJ2-7; a possible D gene is TRBD1 (7 bases). The CDR3 covers 14 residues. V was clipped by 8 bases and J by 7 bases, with 21 bases between them. Looked up from germline, CDR1 is MNHEY and CDR2 is SMNVEV (reference sequence). CDR3 amino acids: CASATAGGPQEQYF. For the CDR3, the DNA is TGTGCCAGCGCTACAGCAGGGGGGCCTCAAGAGCAGTACTTC.

The chain carries TRBV2 and TRBJ1-2, with 7 bases matching TRBD1. Germline assignment: CDR1 SNHLY and CDR2 FYNNEI. This CDR3 comprises 13 residues. After removal of 6 bases from V and 5 bases from J, the junction contained 6 bases not matched to a gene. CDR3: CASRNRGGYGYTF. The CDR3 DNA is TGTGCCAGCAGGAACAGGGGAGGGTATGGCTACACCTTC. The whole variable domain, remainder taken from reference TRBV2 and TRBJ1-2, is EPEVTQTPSHQVTQMGQEVILRCVPISNHLYFYWYRQILGQKVEFLVSFYNNEISEKSEIFDDQFSVERPDGSNFTLKIRSTKLEDSAMYFCASRNRGGYGYTFGSGTRLTVV.

Judged by abundance, this clonotype is large. The chain uses TRBV6-1 and TRBJ1-2; TRBD1 aligns across 8 bases. The ends lost 7 bases at V and 5 bases at J; junction bases unmatched: 12. The CDR3 has 15 residues. CDR1 and CDR2 from the germline V gene are MNHNS and SASEGT. The CDR3 here is CASTRTGSGGYGYTF. DNA for the CDR3: TGTGCCAGCACCCGGACAGGGTCTGGGGGATATGGCTACACCTTC.

The V and J genes are TRBV6-2 or TRBV6-3 and TRBJ2-3; D tentatively fits TRBD1 or TRBD2 (6 bases each). V was shortened by 0 bases and J by 6 bases, with 16 bases between the two germline ends. The CDR3 is 16 residues long. Germline lookup yields CDR1 MNHEY and CDR2 SVGEGT. The CDR3 here is CASSYSIPGAGDTQYF. The CDR3 DNA sequence: TGTGCCAGCAGTTACTCGATCCCGGGGGCGGGTGATACGCAGTATTTT.

The chain recombines TRBV11-1 with TRBJ1-1; D not certain. In germline, CDR1 is SGHAT, CDR2 FQDESV (reference sequence). V was pared by 3 bases and J by 6 bases, with 17 bases between. The length of the CDR3 is 15 residues. In DNA, the CDR3 is TGTGCCAGCAGCTTCGCGAATACGAAGTTTTCTGAAGCTTTCTTT. Protein: CASSFANTKFSEAFF. Variable domain in full (rest from reference TRBV11-1 and TRBJ1-1): EAEVAQSPRYKITEKSQAVAFWCDPISGHATLYWYRQILGQGPELLVQFQDESVVDDSQLPKDRFSAERLKGVDSTLKIQPAELGDSAMYLCASSFANTKFSEAFFGQGTRLTVV.

V and J are TRBV18 and TRBJ1-5; possibly TRBD1 for D (6 bases). CDR1 is KGHSH and CDR2 is LQKENI in the germline V gene. The CDR3 covers 15 residues. Trimming removed 2 bases at V and 2 bases at J, with 10 bases between. The CDR3 is CASSPDPGGNQPQHF. In DNA form, the CDR3 reads TGTGCCAGCTCACCAGACCCAGGGGGCAATCAGCCCCAGCATTTT. Full variable domain (remainder filled in from reference TRBV18 and TRBJ1-5): NAGVMQNPRHLVRRRGQEARLRCSPMKGHSHVYWYRQLPEEGLKFMVYLQKENIIDESGMPKERFSAEFPKEGPSILRIQQVVRGDSAAYFCASSPDPGGNQPQHFGDGTRLSIL.

The V gene is TRBV20-1, the J gene TRBJ1-2, with 8 nucleotides matching TRBD1. The germline CDR1 and CDR2 sequences are DFQATT and SNEGSKA (reference sequence). The CDR3 is made up of 13 amino acids. Trimming at V came to 1 base and at J to 2 bases, leaving 0 bases not matched to a gene. The DNA of the CDR3 is TGCAGTGCTAGAGGGGACAGGAACTATGGCTACACCTTC. Protein product: CSARGDRNYGYTF.

This chain connects TRBV6-1 to TRBJ1-3, with TRBD1 identical over 7 bases. This CDR3 comprises 15 residues. The V segment lost 6 bases and the J segment 0 bases; nucleotides outside the gene matches: 5. Germline V lookup: CDR1 MNHNS, CDR2 SASEGT. This chain's CDR3 is CASRKGASSGNTIYF. CDR3 DNA sequence: TGTGCCAGCAGAAAGGGGGCCTCCTCTGGAAACACCATATATTTT.